This T cell receptor (beta chain) was recovered during a study of beta chain features in type 1 diabetes. The investigators reverse transcribed all of the isolated RNA, so they sequenced expressed TCRB transcripts. Libraries were prepared by immunoSEQ multiplex PCR; TCRdb keeps only in-frame clonotypes and omits some of them. This table holds hundreds of thousands of clones, 15% to 18% found once. Remarks on this clone: The antigen is undetermined.

The CDR3 is made up of 18 amino acids. Germline-derived CDR1 and CDR2 are LNHDA and SQIVND (reference sequence). V gave up 7 bases and J gave up 1 base, with 25 bases separating them. Study-level points and caveats: The naive, central memory and Treg TCRB repertoires of patients appeared to be more similar to one another than those of healthy donors.

The source material was naive CD4+ T cells from blood. The rearrangement joins TRBV19 to TRBJ1-2, with a weak D call TRBD1 (6 bases). The source is a man aged 18 to 29 in good health. The CDR3 nucleotides are TGTGCCAGTATCCCCGCACGTGACAGGCCTGGAGGTAACTATGGCTACACCTTC. It codes for CASIPARDRPGGNYGYTF.